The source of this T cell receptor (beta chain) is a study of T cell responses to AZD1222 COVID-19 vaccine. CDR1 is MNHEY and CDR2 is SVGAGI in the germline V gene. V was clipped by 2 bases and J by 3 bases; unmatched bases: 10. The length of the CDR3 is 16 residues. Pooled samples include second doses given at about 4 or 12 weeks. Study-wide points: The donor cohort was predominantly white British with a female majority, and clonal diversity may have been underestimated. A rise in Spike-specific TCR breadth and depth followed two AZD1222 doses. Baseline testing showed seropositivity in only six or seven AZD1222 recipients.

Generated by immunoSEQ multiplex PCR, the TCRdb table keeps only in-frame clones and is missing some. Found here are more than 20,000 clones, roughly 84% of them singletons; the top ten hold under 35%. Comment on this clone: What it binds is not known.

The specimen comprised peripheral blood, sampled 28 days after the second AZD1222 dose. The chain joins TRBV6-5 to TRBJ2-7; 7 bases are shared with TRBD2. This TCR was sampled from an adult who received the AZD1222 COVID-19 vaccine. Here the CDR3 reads CASSYAPSGKNYEQYF. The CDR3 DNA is TGTGCCAGCAGTTACGCGCCTAGCGGAAAGAACTACGAGCAGTACTTC.